The next 31 T cell receptor beta chains were all read from a single sample in a study of glioma-infiltrating T cells after dendritic cell vaccination. Time point noted: after dendritic cell vaccination, including at tumor progression/relapse. TCRdb keeps only in-frame clones here, not all; method: immunoSEQ multiplex PCR. The sample gives 90,000 to 140,000 clones, roughly 89% of which show up once; approximately 2.7% is in the top ten. The material was blood, obtained after dendritic cell vaccination. The receptors were gathered from a human donor with glioblastoma.

The chain has TRBV5-4 and TRBJ1-2; no firm D call. Per the germline V gene, CDR1 is SGHNT and CDR2 is YYREEE (reference sequence). This CDR3 region has 15 residues. V lost 0 bases to trimming and J lost 4 bases, with 13 bases between them. CDR3 nucleotides: TGTGCCAGCAGCTTGGTACCAGCAGGAGGCTATGGCTACACCTTC. This codes for CASSLVPAGGYGYTF.

J is TRBJ2-7 and V is TRBV27, with 8 bases aligning to TRBD2. Trimming at V came to 4 bases and at J to 6 bases, leaving 8 bases not matched to a gene. Germline CDR1 reads MNHEY; CDR2 reads SMNVEV (reference sequence). This CDR3 contains 14 residues. The CDR3 nucleotides read TGTGCCAGCAGTTCGGGGGGGAAGGTGAGCGAGCAGTACTTC. Its protein product is CASSSGGKVSEQYF.

The chain employs TRBV30 and TRBJ1-2; D uncertain. Germline loops: CDR1 GTSNPN, CDR2 SVGIG (reference sequence). The CDR3 consists of 13 residues. V dropped 5 bases and J dropped 0 bases, with 10 bases sitting between them. This CDR3 is CAWAQDSNYGYTF. The DNA for the CDR3 is TGTGCCTGGGCCCAGGACTCTAACTATGGCTACACCTTC.

The J gene is TRBJ2-1, the V gene TRBV5-1; 7 nucleotides match TRBD1. This CDR3 contains 14 residues. V was clipped by 1 base and J by 5 bases; unmatched bases: 3. Germline V lookup: CDR1 SGHRS, CDR2 YFSETQ. The CDR3 reads CASSLRGLDNEQFF. The CDR3, as DNA: TGCGCCAGCAGCTTGAGGGGGCTGGACAATGAGCAGTTCTTC.

A note on this clone: A read error may produce the germline difference seen at one junction end. The V call is TRBV7-8, the J call TRBJ2-7, with 7 bases that match TRBD1. The germline V gene has CDR1 SGHVS and CDR2 FQNEAQ. This CDR3 has 14 residues. For the CDR3, the DNA is TGTGCCAGCAGCTTAGTTCACAGACAGGGCCCTCCTTCCTTC. It translates to CASSLVHRQGPPSF.

The DNA for the CDR3 is TGTGCCAGCTCACCAAGCGAGCAGGGGATTACCGGGGAGCTGTTTTTT. This codes for CASSPSEQGITGELFF. The rearrangement joins TRBV18 to TRBJ2-2; D perhaps matches TRBD1 (6 bases). V was clipped by 2 bases and J by 5 bases, with 15 bases between them. The length of the CDR3 is 16 residues. Germline values: CDR1 KGHSH, CDR2 LQKENI.

V usage is TRBV5-6 and J usage is TRBJ1-5, with unresolved D. There are 13 residues in the CDR3. The V gene lost 0 bases and the J gene lost 6 bases, with 7 bases spanning the gap. From germline, CDR1 is SGHDT and CDR2 YYEEEE. The CDR3 DNA is TGTGCCAGCAGCTTGGGAGGGTTTCAGCCCCAGCATTTT. As protein: CASSLGGFQPQHF.

The V gene is TRBV29-1, the J gene TRBJ1-1; maybe TRBD1 (6 bases). The CDR3 has 11 amino acids. CDR1 is SQVTM and CDR2 is ANQGSEA in the germline V gene. Trimming pared 5 bases from V and 5 bases from J, leaving 9 bases between. Written as DNA, the CDR3 is TGCAGCGTTATACAGGGAACTGAAGCTTTCTTT. It yields the protein CSVIQGTEAFF.

V is TRBV30 and J is TRBJ1-1, with D unclear. V gave up 8 bases and J gave up 0 bases, with 13 bases separating them. In germline, CDR1 is GTSNPN, CDR2 SVGIG (reference sequence). The CDR3 runs to 13 residues. CDR3 protein: CAKSTEMNTEAFF. CDR3 DNA: TGTGCCAAATCTACAGAGATGAACACTGAAGCTTTCTTT.

The chain employs TRBV9 and TRBJ2-7, with a possible D match to TRBD1 (6 bases). CDR3 length: 13 residues. The germline CDR1 and CDR2 sequences are SGDLS and YYNGEE. The germline V and J ends were trimmed by 4 bases and 3 bases, with 11 bases remaining between them. This chain's CDR3 is CASSPSQGYEQYF. CDR3 coding DNA: TGTGCCAGCAGCCCATCACAGGGCTACGAGCAGTACTTC.

This clone was seen just once. The rearrangement joins TRBV10-2 to TRBJ2-7; 11 positions agree with TRBD2. The CDR3 consists of 15 residues. CDR1 is WSHSY, CDR2 SAAADI, per germline. Losses at the gene ends were 6 bases for V and 1 base for J; bases not matched to a gene: 5. The CDR3 loop is CASRPRLAGSYEQYF. CDR3 in DNA: TGCGCCAGCAGACCGAGACTAGCGGGGTCCTACGAGCAGTACTTC.

This chain joins TRBV20-1 and TRBJ1-2; possible D gene TRBD1, 6 bases. V was shortened by 2 bases and J by 7 bases, with 8 bases between the two germline ends. The CDR3 is 11 residues long. Per germline, CDR1 DFQATT and CDR2 SNEGSKA (reference sequence). In DNA form, the CDR3 reads TGCAGTGCTAGACCCAGGGGTGGCTACACCTTC. It specifies CSARPRGGYTF.

The chain is built from TRBV29-1 and TRBJ2-7; D might be TRBD2 (5 bases). The germline CDR1 and CDR2 sequences are SQVTM and ANQGSEA. Trimming stripped 4 bases from V and 3 bases from J, with 13 bases between. This CDR3 is 13 amino acids long. For the CDR3, the DNA is TGCAGCGTTGGATACGGGAAAGGCTACGAGCAGTACTTC. It yields the protein CSVGYGKGYEQYF.

The count of this clone is one. In DNA, the CDR3 is TGTGCCAGCAGCTTTAGCGGGAGGGCTTGGTATTTT. Translating gives CASSFSGRAWYF. This chain links TRBV5-8 with TRBJ2-3; 11 positions match TRBD2. Per germline, CDR1 SGHTS and CDR2 YDEGEE. The trim removed 2 bases at V and 14 bases at J, leaving 4 bases unmatched. This CDR3 has 12 residues.

This clone was seen only once. V usage is TRBV30 and J usage is TRBJ1-5, with D possibly TRBD1 on 5 matching bases. Trimming took 2 bases from V and 5 from J, leaving 10 bases between them. From germline, CDR1 is GTSNPN and CDR2 SVGIG (reference sequence). The CDR3 runs 13 residues. The CDR3 region is CAWSTRAYQPQHF. The CDR3 DNA reads TGTGCCTGGAGTACCAGGGCGTATCAGCCCCAGCATTTT. Full variable domain (remainder filled in from reference TRBV30 and TRBJ1-5): SQTIHQWPATLVQPVGSPLSLECTVEGTSNPNLYWYRQAAGRGLQLLFYSVGIGQISSEVPQNLSASRPQDRQFILSSKKLLLSDSGFYLCAWSTRAYQPQHFGDGTRLSIL.

V and J are TRBV6-1 and TRBJ2-5, with D hard to call. V was clipped by 4 bases and J by 2 bases, with 8 bases between them. CDR1 and CDR2 from the germline V gene are MNHNS and SASEGT. CDR3 length: 13 amino acids. The CDR3 DNA sequence: TGTGCCAGCAGTGCCGGGTCTCAAGAGACCCAGTACTTC. Its translation is CASSAGSQETQYF.

The chain recombines TRBV2 with TRBJ2-1; D is perhaps TRBD2 (6 bases). The CDR3 runs to 15 residues. The V gene lost 11 bases and the J gene lost 8 bases, with 25 bases spanning the gap. Germline loops: CDR1 SNHLY, CDR2 FYNNEI. The DNA for the CDR3 is TGTGCCGGTGGTGGGCGGGGAACTTATGGGGATGAGCAGTTCTTC. Translation gives CAGGGRGTYGDEQFF.

The chain carries TRBV27 and TRBJ2-3; weak D call: TRBD1 (5 bases). V lost 6 bases, J lost 5 bases, and 9 bases lay in between. This CDR3 region has 12 residues. Germline V lookup: CDR1 MNHEY, CDR2 SMNVEV (reference sequence). CDR3 loop: CASRRQLDTQYF. In DNA, the CDR3 is TGTGCCAGCAGGCGACAGTTAGATACGCAGTATTTT.

This clone occurred a few times. The chain employs TRBV9 and TRBJ2-3, with D possibly TRBD1 on 5 matching bases. V gave up 0 bases and J gave up 6 bases, with 5 bases separating them. The CDR3 is 12 residues long. Germline loops: CDR1 SGDLS, CDR2 YYNGEE. The CDR3 bases are TGTGCCAGCAGCGTAGAGGGGGATACGCAGTATTTT. This gives the protein CASSVEGDTQYF.

The chain couples TRBV29-1 to TRBJ2-5; possible D gene TRBD2, 6 bases. The J call may be incorrect, as the DNA end agrees better with TRBJ2-7. Germline-derived CDR1 and CDR2 are SQVTM and ANQGSEA. The CDR3 runs 13 residues. For the CDR3, the DNA is TGCAGCGTGGAGGGCAGGAGATCCTACGAGCAGTACTTC. Protein: CSVEGRRSYEQYF.

V usage is TRBV9 and J usage is TRBJ2-3; D gene uncertain. The CDR3 is 15 residues long. V was trimmed by 0 bases and J by 5 bases, leaving 13 bases between them. Germline V gene data show CDR1 as SGDLS and CDR2 as YYNGEE. CDR3 nucleotides: TGTGCCAGCAGCGTAGTTCCTGGTAGTCGAGATACGCAGTATTTT. It encodes CASSVVPGSRDTQYF.

V is TRBV29-1 and J is TRBJ1-2; TRBD1 is a possible D gene (6 bases). This CDR3 region has 12 residues. The V gene lost 5 bases and the J gene lost 3 bases, with 10 bases spanning the gap. Germline V gene sequence: CDR1 SQVTM, CDR2 ANQGSEA. CDR3 in DNA: TGCAGCGTTAGTCGGACAGACTATGGCTACACCTTC. Amino acid sequence: CSVSRTDYGYTF.

The chain carries TRBV11-2 and TRBJ2-1; no firm D call. The germline gives CDR1 SGHAT, CDR2 FQNNGV. CDR3 size: 11 residues. Trimming left V 4 bases short and J 10 bases short, with 8 bases between. CDR3 DNA sequence: TGTGCCAGCAGCTCCCCGTTCGAGCAGTTCTTC. This codes for CASSSPFEQFF.

The CDR3, as DNA: TGTGCCAGCAGTGGACAGACGAAGCATCCCAATCAGCCCCAGCATTTT. Translating gives CASSGQTKHPNQPQHF. The chain recombines TRBV27 with TRBJ1-5, with D possibly matching TRBD1 (6 bases). Per germline, CDR1 MNHEY and CDR2 SMNVEV (reference sequence). Trimming stripped 5 bases from V and 3 bases from J, with 17 bases between. The CDR3 covers 16 residues.

This clone has a single count. The chain employs TRBV27 and TRBJ2-7; 9 bases are a match to TRBD2. The CDR3 loop spans 15 amino acids. Looked up from germline, CDR1 is MNHEY and CDR2 is SMNVEV (reference sequence). With V trimmed by 9 bases and J by 3 bases, 12 bases remained unmatched. The CDR3 loop reads CASLGGASGDYEQYF. For the CDR3, the DNA is TGTGCCAGTCTGGGAGGGGCTAGCGGGGACTACGAGCAGTACTTC.

The chain joins TRBV18 to TRBJ2-1; 12 nucleotides align to TRBD2. Germline CDR1 reads KGHSH; CDR2 reads LQKENI. After removal of 6 bases from V and 2 bases from J, the junction contained 2 bases not matched to a gene. The CDR3 sequence is 15 residues long. DNA of the CDR3: TGTGCCAGCTCCCGACTAGCGGGGGCCTACAATGAGCAGTTCTTC. The encoded protein is CASSRLAGAYNEQFF.

V gene TRBV6-5 combines with J gene TRBJ2-2; tentatively, D is TRBD2 (6 bases). Germline V lookup: CDR1 MNHEY, CDR2 SVGAGI. V lost 3 bases to trimming and J lost 7 bases, with 15 bases between them. The CDR3 spans 15 residues. DNA of the CDR3: TGTGCCAGCAGTTATTCCGGGAGCGTGAGCGGGGAGCTGTTTTTT. This codes for CASSYSGSVSGELFF.

V is TRBV5-4 and J is TRBJ2-2, with 12 bases matching TRBD1. V gave up 1 base and J gave up 7 bases; unmatched junction bases: 5. The CDR3 sequence is 16 residues long. Germline CDR1 and CDR2: SGHNT and YYREEE (reference sequence). The CDR3 coding sequence is TGTGCCAGCAGCTTGCCGGGACAGGGGGCTGTCGGGGAGCTGTTTTTT. Its protein product is CASSLPGQGAVGELFF.

The chain employs TRBV30 and TRBJ1-2; D possibly corresponds to TRBD1 (6 bases). Trimming cost V 0 bases and J 8 bases, with 16 bases left between them. The CDR3 contains 14 residues. The germline gives CDR1 GTSNPN, CDR2 SVGIG (reference sequence). The CDR3 DNA reads TGTGCCTGGAGTGTACTGCAGGGGTTAGGAGGCTACACCTTC. It translates to CAWSVLQGLGGYTF.

V usage is TRBV7-9 and J usage is TRBJ2-5; 8 bases align to TRBD2. Germline V gene sequence: CDR1 SEHNR, CDR2 FQNEAQ (reference sequence). CDR3 length equals 14 residues. Losses at the gene ends were 7 bases for V and 1 base for J; bases not matched to a gene: 5. The CDR3 DNA reads as TGTGCCAGCACCCCGACTAGCGCCCAAGAGACCCAGTACTTC. Encoded protein: CASTPTSAQETQYF.

The chain employs TRBV5-1 and TRBJ2-5; D may be TRBD2 (7 bases). Germline CDR1 SGHRS, CDR2 YFSETQ. CDR3 size: 16 residues. Trimming stripped 2 bases from V and 1 base from J, with 15 bases between. The CDR3 spells CASSLIVGGAQETQYF. CDR3 sequence (DNA): TGCGCCAGCAGCTTAATAGTGGGGGGGGCCCAAGAGACCCAGTACTTC.